This T cell receptor (beta chain) was recorded in a study of T-cell memory formation after mild COVID-19. Study-wide findings and caveats: Prior to infection, memory already included some responding clones, suggesting cross-reactive memory joined. Clones contracting over day 15 to 85 were CD4/CD8 balanced, with later expanders leaning CD4+. CD4+ contracting clones lay mainly in CM and EM, CD8+ ones in EMRA.

Via MiXCR, TCRdb re-called the 5' RACE reads, giving one row per CDR3 protein. The sample records 500,000 to 650,000 distinct CDR3 sequences, less than 25% being singletons. Points on this clonotype: Its antigen is still unknown.

This CDR3 is 15 amino acids long. V was cut by 3 bases and J by 0 bases, with 11 bases left in between. Germline V gene data show CDR1 as SGHAT and CDR2 as FQNNGV. This sequence originates from an adult woman who had mild COVID-19 (a few samples of this study predate the infection). Cell type and time point are not known. The rearrangement links TRBV11-2 to TRBJ1-1; D might be TRBD1 (6 bases). The specimen was PBMCs or a T cell subset sorted from them (not recorded which). This CDR3 is CASSFSGGLNTEAFF. In DNA, the CDR3 is TGTGCCAGCAGCTTTTCTGGGGGGCTGAACACTGAAGCTTTCTTT.